This T cell receptor (beta chain) was recovered during a study of human T cells and chemical hapten exposure. Study-level points and caveats: Large CDR3 similarity clusters arose significantly more often from expanded TCRs than from controls. No shift was seen in TCRs above 1 in 1000 frequency with DPC sensitization.

TCRdb ran MiXCR on the RACE reads and lists one entry per CDR3 protein. The table has under 40,000 distinct CDR3 sequences, around 6.8% seen once. This sample's time point: patch test 1, 2 weeks after DPC sensitization. Treatment of the sample: therapeutic diphenylcyclopropenone sensitization with weekly scalp DPC. Unseparated into fractions, whole blood served as the source from which total RNA was extracted. Details on this clonotype: The antigen is not known.

The trim removed 5 bases at V and 5 bases at J, leaving 6 bases unmatched. The CDR3 covers 15 residues. From germline, CDR1 is SEHNR and CDR2 FQNEAQ (reference sequence). The sample here was whole blood, taken in connection with sensitization to the hapten diphenylcyclopropenone (DPC). The origin of this receptor is a woman aged 25 to 39 with alopecia areata. Some clones in this sample may be carry-over from other donors' samples. This chain links TRBV7-9 with TRBJ2-1; 10 bases are shared with TRBD2. DNA for the CDR3: TGTGCCAGCAGCCATAGCGGGGGGCAACACAATGAGCAGTTCTTC. Translated: CASSHSGGQHNEQFF.